These T cell receptor beta chains were read from a single sample in a study of cytomegalovirus exposure and HLA in healthy donors. The repertoire was sequenced with immunoSEQ multiplex PCR; TCRdb's copy has only in-frame clones and lacks some. Among around 160,000 clones listed, around four fifths were seen once. Sequencing input: PBMCs. The receptors stem from a woman in her late teens or twenties in good health and CMV-seronegative. The CDR3 runs from the conserved cysteine through the conserved F or W. The D gene is left open where the match is weak. Clone size is not always given. Where it is, it says once, few, many or a class for expanded clones.

J: TRBJ2-3
length: 15
V: TRBV29-1
D: TRBD1
size: .
CDR3: CSVEPGQGLPNTQYF
DNA: TGCAGCGTGGAGCCGGGACAGGGCCTCCCGAATACGCAGTATTTT

J: TRBJ2-4
length: 15
V: TRBV11-1
D: .
size: .
CDR3: CASSNLRVAKNIQYF
DNA: TGTGCCAGCAGTAACCTACGGGTAGCCAAAAACATTCAGTACTTC

J: TRBJ1-5
length: 16
V: TRBV2
D: .
size: .
CDR3: CASSERTALSNQPQHF
DNA: TGTGCCAGCAGTGAAAGGACAGCTTTGAGCAATCAGCCCCAGCATTTT

J: TRBJ2-5
length: 14
V: TRBV5-4
D: .
size: .
CDR3: CASSSRATQETQYF
DNA: TGTGCCAGCAGTTCGCGAGCGACCCAAGAGACCCAGTACTTC

J: TRBJ1-2
length: 13
V: TRBV10-3
D: .
size: .
CDR3: CAISESNSPGYTF
DNA: TGTGCCATCAGTGAGTCGAACTCACCTGGCTACACCTTC

J: TRBJ2-5
length: 15
V: TRBV6-1
D: TRBD1
size: .
CDR3: CASSERQGTKETQYF
DNA: TGTGCCAGCAGTGAAAGACAGGGAACGAAAGAGACCCAGTACTTC

J: TRBJ1-2
length: 14
V: TRBV5-1
D: TRBD1
size: .
CDR3: CASSLTGASYGYTF
DNA: TGCGCCAGCAGCTTGACAGGGGCCTCCTATGGCTACACCTTC

J: TRBJ2-1
length: 16
V: TRBV10-3
D: .
size: .
CDR3: CAISPQGTRSYNEQFF
DNA: TGTGCCATCAGCCCACAGGGAACGCGCTCCTACAATGAGCAGTTCTTC

J: TRBJ1-5
length: 15
V: TRBV19
D: TRBD1
size: .
CDR3: CASSIRQGKNQPQHF
DNA: TGTGCCAGTAGTATTCGACAGGGGAAAAATCAGCCCCAGCATTTT

J: TRBJ2-7
length: 11
V: TRBV6-5
D: .
size: few
CDR3: CASSNSYEQYF
DNA: TGTGCCAGCAGTAACAGTTACGAGCAGTACTTC

J: TRBJ2-3
length: 15
V: TRBV9
D: .
size: .
CDR3: CASSVGWGGPDTQYF
DNA: TGTGCCAGCAGCGTAGGGTGGGGGGGCCCGGATACGCAGTATTTT

J: TRBJ2-3
length: 14
V: TRBV19
D: TRBD2
size: once
CDR3: CASRTSGGTDTQYF
DNA: TGTGCCAGTAGGACTAGCGGGGGGACAGATACGCAGTATTTT

J: TRBJ1-5
length: 16
V: TRBV19
D: .
size: .
CDR3: CASSIGGKGSNQPQHF
DNA: TGTGCCAGTAGTATAGGCGGGAAGGGGAGCAATCAGCCCCAGCATTTT

J: TRBJ1-2
length: 14
V: TRBV6-5
D: TRBD1
size: .
CDR3: CASSYSRGARGYTF
DNA: TGTGCCAGCAGTTACTCCAGGGGGGCGCGTGGCTACACCTTC

J: TRBJ1-1
length: 15
V: TRBV11-1
D: .
size: few
CDR3: CASSLTGTPNTEAFF
DNA: TGTGCCAGCAGCTTGACCGGGACACCGAACACTGAAGCTTTCTTT

J: TRBJ2-1
length: 13
V: TRBV6-6
D: .
size: .
CDR3: CASSYSGGDGGFF
DNA: TGTGCCAGCAGTTACTCGGGAGGTGACGGGGGGTTCTTC

J: TRBJ1-4
length: 15
V: TRBV2
D: .
size: .
CDR3: CASSEDQGLNEKLFF
DNA: TGTGCCAGCAGTGAAGATCAGGGCCTTAATGAAAAACTGTTTTTT

J: TRBJ2-3
length: 11
V: TRBV20-1
D: TRBD1
size: .
CDR3: CSDPDRGTQYF
DNA: TGCAGTGACCCCGACAGGGGTACGCAGTATTTT

J: TRBJ1-4
length: 15
V: TRBV5-1
D: TRBD1
size: once
CDR3: CASSPDRVTTEKLFF
DNA: TGCGCCAGCAGTCCTGACAGGGTAACGACGGAAAAACTGTTTTTT

J: TRBJ1-5
length: 13
V: TRBV6-5
D: .
size: .
CDR3: CASRRGAGQPQHF
DNA: TGTGCCAGCCGCCGGGGGGCTGGGCAGCCCCAGCATTTT

J: TRBJ2-1
length: 15
V: TRBV18
D: TRBD1
size: few
CDR3: CASSPGQGTYNEQFF
DNA: TGTGCCAGCTCACCAGGACAGGGGACCTACAATGAGCAGTTCTTC

J: TRBJ1-1
length: 12
V: TRBV28
D: TRBD1
size: .
CDR3: CASSFPTGQAFF
DNA: TGTGCCAGCAGTTTTCCGACAGGGCAAGCTTTCTTT

J: TRBJ1-5
length: 13
V: TRBV2
D: .
size: .
CDR3: CASARDSNQPQHF
DNA: TGTGCCAGCGCCCGAGATAGCAATCAGCCCCAGCATTTT

J: TRBJ1-2
length: 14
V: TRBV19
D: .
size: .
CDR3: CARRGTVEGVGYTF
DNA: TGTGCCAGGCGGGGGACGGTCGAAGGCGTCGGCTACACCTTC

J: TRBJ1-2
length: 12
V: TRBV29-1
D: .
size: .
CDR3: CSVEDPKGHRTF
DNA: TGCAGCGTTGAAGATCCCAAGGGACATCGAACCTTC

J: TRBJ1-4
length: 14
V: TRBV30
D: TRBD1
size: .
CDR3: CAWSGRQGNEKLFF
DNA: TGTGCCTGGAGCGGTCGACAGGGGAATGAAAAACTGTTTTTT

J: TRBJ2-7
length: 17
V: TRBV7-9
D: TRBD2
size: .
CDR3: CSSSLTLGGGSSYEQYF
DNA: TGTTCCAGCAGCTTAACTCTTGGGGGGGGGAGCTCCTACGAGCAGTACTTC

J: TRBJ2-3
length: 16
V: TRBV28
D: TRBD2
size: few
CDR3: CASSSLKTSGRGTQYF
DNA: TGTGCCAGCAGTTCCCTCAAGACTAGCGGGAGGGGTACGCAGTATTTT

J: TRBJ2-2
length: 18
V: TRBV5-1
D: TRBD1
size: .
CDR3: CASSLADRGGRGTGELFF
DNA: TGCGCCAGCAGCTTGGCAGACAGGGGTGGTCGAGGCACCGGGGAGCTGTTTTTT

J: TRBJ1-4
length: 16
V: TRBV15
D: .
size: .
CDR3: CATSRSLGGPNEKLFF
DNA: TGTGCCACCAGCAGATCCCTCGGGGGGCCTAATGAAAAACTGTTTTTT

J: TRBJ1-1
length: 16
V: TRBV15
D: TRBD1
size: .
CDR3: CATSRGQGSVNTEAFF
DNA: TGTGCCACCAGCAGAGGACAGGGGAGTGTGAACACTGAAGCTTTCTTT

J: TRBJ2-3
length: 15
V: TRBV2
D: TRBD1
size: .
CDR3: CASRRPGQGTDTQYF
DNA: TGTGCCAGCAGGCGGCCGGGACAGGGAACAGATACGCAGTATTTT

J: TRBJ2-6
length: 15
V: TRBV7-2
D: TRBD2
size: .
CDR3: CASSSRGAGANVLTF
DNA: TGTGCCAGCAGCTCCCGGGGGGCTGGGGCCAACGTCCTGACTTTC

J: TRBJ2-3
length: 14
V: TRBV6-1
D: TRBD1
size: .
CDR3: CASRTGGSTDTQYF
DNA: TGTGCCAGCAGGACAGGGGGAAGCACAGATACGCAGTATTTT

J: TRBJ1-4
length: 15
V: TRBV19
D: .
size: .
CDR3: CASRNRQPAFEKLFF
DNA: TGTGCCAGTAGGAACCGACAGCCGGCTTTTGAAAAACTGTTTTTT

J: TRBJ1-1
length: 13
V: TRBV18
D: .
size: .
CDR3: CASSRILGEVDFF
DNA: TGTGCCAGCTCGAGAATTCTTGGGGAGGTGGATTTCTTT

J: TRBJ1-1
length: 13
V: TRBV27
D: .
size: .
CDR3: CASGYRGNTEAFF
DNA: TGTGCCAGCGGCTATCGGGGAAACACTGAAGCTTTCTTT

J: TRBJ1-1
length: 14
V: TRBV7-6
D: TRBD1
size: .
CDR3: CASSPGQGALGAFF
DNA: TGTGCCAGCAGCCCGGGACAGGGGGCTCTTGGGGCTTTCTTT

J: TRBJ2-3
length: 17
V: TRBV19
D: .
size: .
CDR3: CASSTTPIGASTDTQYF
DNA: TGTGCCAGTAGTACGACCCCTATTGGGGCCAGCACAGATACGCAGTATTTT

J: TRBJ1-6
length: 13
V: TRBV27
D: TRBD1
size: .
CDR3: CASSGQGLSPLHF
DNA: TGTGCCAGCTCGGGACAGGGTTTGTCACCCCTCCACTTT

J: TRBJ1-1
length: 12
V: TRBV28
D: .
size: once
CDR3: CASSLYGSGAFF
DNA: TGTGCCAGCAGTTTATACGGTTCGGGAGCTTTCTTT

J: TRBJ1-2
length: 14
V: TRBV11-2
D: TRBD1
size: .
CDR3: CASSSPRGLDGYTF
DNA: TGTGCCAGCAGCTCACCCAGGGGGTTGGATGGCTACACCTTC

J: TRBJ2-7
length: 15
V: TRBV6-5
D: TRBD2
size: .
CDR3: CASRRGTSGLYEQYF
DNA: TGTGCCAGCAGACGCGGGACTAGCGGTTTATACGAGCAGTACTTC

J: TRBJ1-2
length: 12
V: TRBV7-9
D: .
size: .
CDR3: CASSLNVDGYTF
DNA: TGTGCCAGCAGCTTAAATGTCGATGGCTACACCTTC

J: TRBJ2-5
length: 14
V: TRBV5-1
D: .
size: few
CDR3: CASSIGTLQETQYF
DNA: TGCGCCAGCAGCATCGGGACACTCCAAGAGACCCAGTACTTC

J: TRBJ2-7
length: 15
V: TRBV6-5
D: TRBD1
size: .
CDR3: CASSSPGQGVYEQYF
DNA: TGTGCCAGCAGTAGCCCCGGACAGGGGGTCTACGAGCAGTACTTC

J: TRBJ2-5
length: 17
V: TRBV11-3
D: TRBD2
size: .
CDR3: CASSFPAGALPRETQYF
DNA: TGTGCCAGCAGCTTCCCAGCGGGGGCCCTCCCGCGCGAGACCCAGTACTTC

J: TRBJ2-7
length: 15
V: TRBV6-6
D: TRBD1
size: few
CDR3: CASRETGSQIYEQYF
DNA: TGTGCCAGCAGGGAGACAGGGAGTCAAATCTACGAGCAGTACTTC

J: TRBJ2-7
length: 14
V: TRBV7-9
D: .
size: .
CDR3: CASSLGGGGGEQYF
DNA: TGTGCCAGCAGCTTAGGGGGGGGAGGGGGCGAGCAGTACTTC

J: TRBJ2-7
length: 12
V: TRBV5-7
D: .
size: .
CDR3: CASSSVSYEQYF
DNA: TGTGCCAGCAGTTCCGTCTCCTACGAGCAGTACTTC

J: TRBJ2-3
length: 15
V: TRBV9
D: TRBD2
size: .
CDR3: CASSELAGGTDTQYF
DNA: TGTGCCAGCAGCGAACTAGCGGGGGGCACAGATACGCAGTATTTT

J: TRBJ1-2
length: 13
V: TRBV6-1
D: .
size: .
CDR3: CASSVGESSGYTF
DNA: TGTGCCAGCAGTGTAGGGGAATCGTCTGGCTACACCTTC

J: TRBJ2-1
length: 16
V: TRBV5-6
D: .
size: once
CDR3: CASSLGGLDRLNEQFF
DNA: TGTGCCAGCAGCTTGGGGGGCTTAGATCGTCTCAATGAGCAGTTCTTC

J: TRBJ2-7
length: 17
V: TRBV7-9
D: TRBD2
size: few
CDR3: CSSSFVPGLAGPYEQYF
DNA: TGTTCCAGCAGCTTCGTCCCGGGACTAGCGGGGCCCTACGAGCAGTACTTC

J: TRBJ2-3
length: 14
V: TRBV6-4
D: .
size: .
CDR3: CASSPEGVADTQYF
DNA: TGTGCCAGCTCCCCTGAGGGGGTTGCAGATACGCAGTATTTT

J: TRBJ2-7
length: 18
V: TRBV11-2
D: TRBD1
size: .
CDR3: CASSQKNRGLFFSYEQYF
DNA: TGTGCCAGCAGCCAAAAAAACAGGGGCCTCTTTTTCTCCTACGAGCAGTACTTC

J: TRBJ1-5
length: 12
V: TRBV2
D: .
size: once
CDR3: CASSGSSQPQHF
DNA: TGTGCCAGCAGTGGTTCGAGTCAGCCCCAGCATTTT

J: TRBJ1-4
length: 14
V: TRBV10-3
D: TRBD1
size: .
CDR3: CAISAQGAREKLFF
DNA: TGTGCCATCAGTGCACAGGGGGCTCGTGAAAAACTGTTTTTT

J: TRBJ2-7
length: 20
V: TRBV14
D: .
size: .
CDR3: CASSQVIKTGRGRSMGEQYF
DNA: TGTGCCAGCAGCCAAGTAATAAAGACGGGGCGGGGCCGTTCGATGGGGGAGCAGTACTTC